This T cell receptor beta chain was sequenced during a study of tumor-infiltrating lymphocytes in primary liver carcinoma. Study in general: Surgical resection was used to treat these primary liver carcinoma patients. Roughly 3.5 to 7.13 million productive TCRbeta reads were obtained per sample, with similar numbers across tissue types.

Germline V gene data show CDR1 as WNHNN and CDR2 as SYGVQD (reference sequence). CDR3 length: 15 residues. TCR beta cDNA was reverse-transcribed from 400 to 500 ng of total RNA. The reaction used a constant-region primer and ProtoScript II reverse transcriptase. Libraries of TCR beta came from three nested multiplex PCR rounds with slightly modified ARM-PCR. The first two PCR rounds used TRBV1-TRBV30 forward primers with a C-beta reverse primer, nine to eleven cycles each. TCRdb re-called the multiplex PCR reads through MiXCR, storing one row per CDR3 protein. Altogether 300,000 to 400,000 distinct CDR3 sequences are present, approximately 64% being singletons, with the ten largest covering about 6.5%. Study-level results: Significantly greater top-250-clone fractions characterized tumors relative to blood (p = 0.039).

To note about this clonotype: As yet, its antigen is unknown. The germline gene is not matched at one end of the junction; a read error may be the cause.

Unsorted whole blood yielded the blood RNA, and germline DNA was also extracted. The sample consisted of peripheral blood. V is TRBV10-1 and J is TRBJ2-5; possible D gene TRBD1, 7 bases. This clonotype originated in a man aged 35 to 55 with primary liver carcinoma and hepatitis B virus infection. The CDR3 loop is CASSEATGRQGTQYF. The CDR3 region has the DNA TGCGCCAGCAGTGAAGCGACAGGGAGGCAAGGGACCCAGTACTTC.